Below, 21 T cell receptor beta chains from the same sample are listed, as sequenced in a study of molecular identifiers for immune sequencing clone quantification. Using its own MiXCR run on the PCR reads, TCRdb lists one record per CDR3 protein. The sample carries about 40,000 distinct CDR3 sequences, about a quarter recorded once. Sequencing input: naive CD8+ T cells from blood, with Jurkat cell RNA spiked in. Specified subset: FACS-sorted CD8+CD4-CCR7+CD45RA+ naive T cells. All receptors derive from a human donor in good health. Some libraries in this study had Jurkat cell RNA spiked in.

The table lists this clonotype with many counts. The rearrangement uses TRBV4-1 and TRBJ1-1; TRBD1 agrees at 8 bases. The V gene's germline CDR1 is MGHRA and CDR2 YSYEKL. The CDR3 sequence is 17 residues long. The ends lost 3 bases at V and 0 bases at J; junction bases unmatched: 9. The CDR3 reads CASSQLGTGDMNTEAFF. Here the CDR3 DNA reads TGCGCCAGCAGCCAGCTAGGGACAGGTGACATGAACACTGAAGCTTTCTTT.

This chain uses TRBV7-9 with TRBJ2-7; D gene uncertain. Trimming shortened V by 1 base and J by 5 bases, and 9 bases separated the two germline ends. Per germline, CDR1 SEHNR and CDR2 FQNEAQ (reference sequence). This CDR3 contains 13 residues. CDR3 nucleotides: TGTGCCAGCAGCTTAGGTTCCAGCGACGAGCAGTACTTC. Its translation: CASSLGSSDEQYF. The variable domain in full, with the rest retrieved from reference TRBV7-9 and TRBJ2-7, is DTGVSQNPRHKITKRGQNVTFRCDPISEHNRLYWYRQTLGQGPEFLTYFQNEAQLEKSRLLSDRFSAERPKGSFSTLEIQRTEQGDSAMYLCASSLGSSDEQYFGPGTRLTVT.

Note on this clonotype: A read error may be the cause here, since a much bigger clone is one base away. CDR3 in DNA: TGTGCCAGCAGCCAAGATTTAGGGGGGATGGAGACCCAGTGCTTC. Translated, it gives CASSQDLGGMETQCF. The chain joins TRBV3-1 to TRBJ2-5; either TRBD1 or TRBD2 may supply D (6 bases each). CDR1 and CDR2 (germline): LGHDT, YNNKEL (reference sequence). This CDR3 has 15 amino acids.

As for this clonotype: A much larger clone is a single base away; this may be a read error. The rearrangement joins TRBV12-3 or TRBV12-4 to TRBJ2-1; D is undetermined. The length of the CDR3 is 14 residues. The V gene lost 6 bases and the J gene lost 2 bases, with 11 bases spanning the gap. CDR3 in amino acids: CASSSGGTYNEQFF. The DNA of the CDR3 is TGTGCCAGCAGCAGTGGCGGAACCTACAATGAGCAGTTCTTC.

By sample share, this clonotype is medium-sized. The rearrangement links TRBV7-6 to TRBJ2-5, with a tentative D call TRBD2 (6 bases). Trimming took off 2 bases at V and 3 bases at J, with 16 bases between the two ends. The CDR3 runs 16 residues. CDR1 is SGHVS and CDR2 is FNYEAQ in the germline V gene. The CDR3 loop is CASSLFPREPEETQYF. CDR3 sequence (DNA): TGTGCCAGCAGCTTATTTCCCCGGGAGCCGGAAGAGACCCAGTACTTC.

This clonotype was counted a few times. This may be a read error, as it is one base from a much larger clone. The chain links TRBV19 to TRBJ2-5; 10 positions match TRBD2. Germline V gives CDR1 LNHDA, CDR2 SQIVND (reference sequence). Trimming at V came to 10 bases and at J to 3 bases, leaving 14 bases not matched to a gene. The CDR3 runs 16 residues. The CDR3 sequence is CANSTSGKAGKETQYF. The CDR3 coding sequence is TGTGCCAATAGCACTAGCGGGAAGGCTGGAAAAGAGACCCAGTACTTC.

Details on this clonotype: A much larger clone differs by one base, so this may be a read error. The final CDR3 position lacks the conserved phenylalanine or tryptophan, pointing to a likely read error. V gene TRBV2 combines with J gene TRBJ2-3; tentatively, D is TRBD1 or TRBD2 (5 bases each). Trimming removed 9 bases at V and 0 bases at J, with 16 bases between. The length of the CDR3 is 15 residues. Germline lookup yields CDR1 SNHLY and CDR2 FYNNEI. CDR3: CASLEGISSTDTQYL. For the CDR3, the DNA is TGTGCCAGTCTAGAGGGGATATCTAGCACAGATACGCAGTATTTA.

This clonotype showed up many times. The chain employs TRBV7-2 and TRBJ2-1; 10 bases map to TRBD2. Germline V gives CDR1 SGHTA, CDR2 FQGNSA. The V and J ends lost 6 bases and 3 bases, in that order; junction bases with no gene match: 5. There are 15 residues in the CDR3. The CDR3 DNA reads TGTGCCAGCAGTCTAACTAGCGGGGACTACAATGAGCAGTTCTTC. Translation gives CASSLTSGDYNEQFF.

At least ten counts were recorded for this clonotype. CDR3 residues: CASTLRLDPREQYF. In DNA form, the CDR3 reads TGTGCCAGCACCCTGCGGCTCGACCCCCGCGAGCAGTACTTC. The rearrangement joins TRBV13 to TRBJ2-7, with unresolved D. The germline V gene encodes CDR1 PRHDT and CDR2 FYEKMQ (reference sequence). The CDR3 length is 14 residues. The V gene lost 7 bases and the J gene lost 6 bases, with 19 bases spanning the gap.

In its sample, this clonotype was seen many times. The rearrangement joins TRBV6-2 or TRBV6-3 to TRBJ1-1; 9 bases line up with TRBD1. The CDR3 is 15 residues long. The J segment lost 11 bases and the V segment lost 10 bases, leaving 20 bases of the junction unmatched. Germline V gene lookup returns CDR1 MNHEY and CDR2 SVGEGT. The chain's CDR3 is CAISLTGGPTSEAFF. The CDR3, as DNA: TGTGCCATCTCCTTGACAGGGGGGCCTACCTCGGAGGCTTTCTTT.

The table lists this clonotype with a count of one. The genes are TRBV6-5 and TRBJ1-2; unclear D gene. Trimming removed 0 bases at V and 6 bases at J, with 11 bases between. The length of the CDR3 is 14 residues. Germline CDR1 reads MNHEY; CDR2 reads SVGAGI. The CDR3 sequence is CASSYSDGRDGYTF. In DNA form, the CDR3 reads TGTGCCAGCAGTTACTCGGACGGAAGGGATGGCTACACCTTC.

This clonotype was detected ten times or more. The V call is TRBV7-9, the J call TRBJ2-7, with 7 bases identical to TRBD1. The CDR3 totals 15 residues. Germline trimming cut 5 bases from V and 3 bases from J; bases unmatched to any gene: 10. Per the germline V gene, CDR1 is SEHNR and CDR2 is FQNEAQ (reference sequence). CDR3 nucleotide sequence: TGTGCCAGCAGCCCTCCAGGAGACAGGGACTACGAGCAGTACTTC. It specifies CASSPPGDRDYEQYF.

This chain joins TRBV19 and TRBJ1-1; D perhaps matches TRBD1 (5 bases). The V end was cut by 7 bases, the J end by 1 base, with 13 bases between. This CDR3 is 14 amino acids long. The V gene's germline CDR1 is LNHDA and CDR2 SQIVND (reference sequence). This chain's CDR3 is CASTSGRGNTEAFF. In DNA, the CDR3 is TGTGCCAGTACCTCGGGACGGGGGAACACTGAAGCTTTCTTT.

CDR3 amino acids: CASSGDRGNNQPQHF. CDR3 DNA sequence: TGTGCCAGCAGCGGGGACAGGGGTAACAATCAGCCCCAGCATTTT. The chain employs TRBV6-2 or TRBV6-3 and TRBJ1-5; 10 bases are a match to TRBD1. Trimming cost V 6 bases and J 3 bases; bases outside gene matches: 5. Germline values: CDR1 MNHEY, CDR2 SVGEGT. This CDR3 comprises 15 residues.

In its sample, this clonotype was seen many times. The rearrangement uses TRBV6-5 and TRBJ2-7, with TRBD1 identical over 9 bases. This CDR3 has 15 amino acids. V was clipped by 5 bases and J by 4 bases; unmatched bases: 9. Germline V gives CDR1 MNHEY, CDR2 SVGAGI. The chain's CDR3 is CASSARDRDEYEQYF. The CDR3 nucleotides read TGTGCCAGCAGTGCCCGGGACAGGGATGAGTACGAGCAGTACTTC.

This clonotype was counted at least ten times. The J gene is TRBJ2-5, the V gene TRBV27; 8 positions match TRBD2. This CDR3 spans 18 amino acids. Germline V lookup: CDR1 MNHEY, CDR2 SMNVEV (reference sequence). The V and J ends lost 6 bases and 0 bases, in that order; junction bases with no gene match: 15. The CDR3 DNA reads as TGTGCCAGCAGCCAAGTCGGAGTAGCGGGACCCCACCAAGAGACCCAGTACTTC. Translating gives CASSQVGVAGPHQETQYF.

The rearrangement links TRBV14 to TRBJ2-1, with D uncertain. The length of the CDR3 is 12 residues. The V gene's germline CDR1 is SGHDN and CDR2 FVKESK. V lost 3 bases to trimming and J lost 10 bases, with 10 bases between them. The CDR3 DNA sequence: TGTGCCAGCAGCCAGACGCGCGTCGAGCAGTTCTTC. Its protein product is CASSQTRVEQFF.

This clonotype was recorded at least ten times. The chain is built from TRBV27 and TRBJ1-3, with D uncertain. The CDR3 runs 16 residues. Germline lookup yields CDR1 MNHEY and CDR2 SMNVEV (reference sequence). Trimming took off 7 bases at V and 1 base at J, with 17 bases between the two ends. CDR3 in DNA: TGTGCCAGCATCCCCGCCCAGGAAGGTTCTGGAAACACCATATATTTT. Its translation: CASIPAQEGSGNTIYF.

To note about this clonotype: A clone one base away is much larger, so this may be a read error. This chain links TRBV30 with TRBJ1-3; 11 bases match TRBD1. The length of the CDR3 is 16 residues. The germline V gene encodes CDR1 GTSNPN and CDR2 SVGIG (reference sequence). The CDR3 DNA follows: TGTGCCCGGAGTGTACGGACAGGGGGCCCTGGAAACACCATATATTTT. Protein product: CARSVRTGGPGNTIYF.

This clonotype was counted many times. This sequence joins TRBV10-1 and TRBJ2-7; D gene unclear. CDR1 is WNHNN, CDR2 SYGVQD, per germline (reference sequence). Trimming took 0 bases from V and 2 from J, leaving 5 bases between them. The CDR3 is made up of 13 amino acids. CDR3 DNA sequence: TGCGCCAGCAGTGAGTCAGGTACCTACGAGCAGTACTTC. Amino acids: CASSESGTYEQYF.

This clonotype was recorded many times. J is TRBJ2-1 and V is TRBV29-1; no clear D gene. The germline CDR1 and CDR2 sequences are SQVTM and ANQGSEA. V was trimmed by 7 bases and J by 10 bases, leaving 14 bases between them. This CDR3 has 11 residues. The CDR3 loop reads CSAPSPMEQFF. The CDR3 DNA reads as TGCAGCGCCCCTTCTCCGATGGAGCAGTTCTTC.